This TCR beta chain stems from a study of OX40 agonist ivuxolimab in advanced cancers. This clone is a singleton in its sample. Germline V gene sequence: CDR1 SGHVS, CDR2 FQNEAQ. The V gene lost 1 base and the J gene lost 4 bases, with 10 bases spanning the gap. This CDR3 has 15 amino acids. TCRdb keeps only in-frame clones here, not all; method: immunoSEQ multiplex PCR. The sample consists of 50,000 to 75,000 clones, about 90% of them appearing once. The sequence was collected from an adult with an advanced solid tumor such as melanoma, head and neck, liver or kidney cancer. The chain carries TRBV7-8 and TRBJ1-4, with no clear D. Here the sequenced sample was CD4+ or CD8+ T cells sorted from blood, taken in a trial of the OX40 agonist ivuxolimab. This CDR3 reads CASSLGHFYNEKLFF. CDR3 nucleotides: TGTGCCAGCAGCTTAGGGCACTTTTATAATGAAAAACTGTTTTTT.